The 15 T cell receptor beta chains below all came from one sample that was sequenced in a study of cytomegalovirus exposure and HLA in healthy donors. Researchers ran the PCR with 60 Vbeta and 13 Jbeta primers. Sequencing used immunoSEQ multiplex PCR; TCRdb keeps in-frame clones, though not all of them. The sample lists 180,000 or so clones; more than 75% were seen once. The sample taken for sequencing was PBMCs. These receptors originate from a middle-aged man in good health and CMV-seronegative.

The chain employs TRBV28 and TRBJ2-5; perhaps TRBD1 as D (6 bases). Between the trimmed V and J ends, which lost 6 bases and 4 bases, there was a span of 18 bases. The CDR3 has 15 amino acids. CDR1 and CDR2 (germline): MDHEN, SYDVKM. CDR3 residues: CASRGPLGGRETQYF. In DNA, the CDR3 is TGTGCCAGCAGGGGTCCTTTAGGGGGAAGAGAGACCCAGTACTTC.

The chain employs TRBV7-3 and TRBJ2-2; TRBD2 is a possible D gene (5 bases). The CDR3 is 14 residues long. Germline CDR1 is SGHTA and CDR2 is FQGTGA. V lost 3 bases and J lost 5, with 10 bases in between. The CDR3 DNA reads TGTGCCAGCAGCTTCGTGGGAGTTACCGGGGAGCTGTTTTTT. Amino acids: CASSFVGVTGELFF.

The rearrangement joins TRBV27 to TRBJ2-5; no firm D call. V was pared by 5 bases and J by 1 base, with 14 bases between. The CDR3 sequence is 15 residues long. Germline V CDR1 and CDR2: MNHEY, SMNVEV (reference sequence). The CDR3 DNA reads as TGTGCCAGCAGTCTAAACGGCGACACCCAAGAGACCCAGTACTTC. It encodes CASSLNGDTQETQYF.

The rearrangement joins TRBV30 to TRBJ1-1; no firm D call. In germline, CDR1 is GTSNPN, CDR2 SVGIG (reference sequence). The CDR3 has 12 amino acids. V was cut by 4 bases and J by 6 bases, with 12 bases left in between. DNA of the CDR3: TGTGCCTGGATGGACTGGGGTGCTGAAGCTTTCTTT. Amino acids: CAWMDWGAEAFF.

The chain employs TRBV19 and TRBJ2-7; TRBD2 is a possible D gene (6 bases). The V gene's germline CDR1 is LNHDA and CDR2 SQIVND (reference sequence). V lost 5 bases, J lost 3 bases, and 14 bases lay in between. The CDR3 runs to 14 residues. The CDR3 DNA is TGTGCCAGTAGTGATCGGGGGAAGTACTACGAGCAGTACTTC. Encoded protein: CASSDRGKYYEQYF.

This sequence joins TRBV6-6 and TRBJ1-4; D may be TRBD1 (6 bases). This CDR3 spans 15 amino acids. V was trimmed by 0 bases and J by 8 bases, leaving 13 bases between them. CDR1 MNHNY and CDR2 SVGAGI come from the germline V gene (reference sequence). CDR3 DNA: TGTGCCAGCAGTTACTCCACAGGGCAGGGGGAAAAACTGTTTTTT. Translating gives CASSYSTGQGEKLFF.

Only one count was recorded for this clone. This sequence joins TRBV7-9 and TRBJ2-1; weak D call: TRBD2 (6 bases). The CDR3 length is 14 residues. Germline CDR1 and CDR2: SEHNR and FQNEAQ (reference sequence). V was clipped by 2 bases and J by 8 bases, with 13 bases between them. The CDR3 coding sequence is TGTGCCAGCAGCTTATTGCCCGCGGGGTATGAGCAGTTCTTC. This codes for CASSLLPAGYEQFF.

This sequence joins TRBV27 and TRBJ2-1; D might be TRBD2 (6 bases). The germline CDR1 and CDR2 sequences are MNHEY and SMNVEV (reference sequence). The CDR3 contains 17 residues. V was cut by 2 bases and J by 0 bases, with 14 bases left in between. The CDR3 bases are TGTGCCAGCAGTTTAGAGGGACCCGGGAGCTCCTACAATGAGCAGTTCTTC. It encodes CASSLEGPGSSYNEQFF.

The rearrangement links TRBV5-1 to TRBJ1-1; D perhaps matches TRBD1 (6 bases). There are 14 residues in the CDR3. V lost 6 bases and J 1 base, leaving 13 bases between the germline ends. Germline CDR1 and CDR2: SGHRS and YFSETQ. The CDR3 DNA sequence: TGCGCCAGCACCTACGGACAGCAGAACACTGAAGCTTTCTTT. The encoded protein is CASTYGQQNTEAFF.

V is TRBV28 and J is TRBJ1-2; a weak D match, TRBD1 (5 bases). The CDR3 length is 16 residues. Trimming took 6 bases from V and 7 from J, leaving 24 bases between them. CDR1 MDHEN and CDR2 SYDVKM come from the germline V gene. The CDR3 here is CASSWGTGPGRGGYTF. CDR3 bases: TGTGCCAGCAGCTGGGGGACGGGCCCCGGGAGAGGTGGCTACACCTTC.

The chain links TRBV13 to TRBJ1-1; TRBD1 matches at 7 bases. Germline loops: CDR1 PRHDT, CDR2 FYEKMQ (reference sequence). Trimming cost V 5 bases and J 2 bases; bases outside gene matches: 5. This CDR3 has 14 residues. The CDR3 region has the DNA TGTGCCAGCAGCCTCGGAGGGGGCAACACTGAAGCTTTCTTT. It specifies CASSLGGGNTEAFF.

The V call is TRBV6-6, the J call TRBJ1-6; D remains unclear. V was clipped by 5 bases and J by 7 bases, with 9 bases between them. The CDR3 length is 13 residues. Germline lookup yields CDR1 MNHNY and CDR2 SVGAGI (reference sequence). The CDR3 loop is CASSGRENSPLHF. The CDR3 DNA follows: TGTGCCAGCAGTGGACGGGAGAATTCACCCCTCCACTTT.

V and J are TRBV18 and TRBJ1-4; D might be TRBD1 (6 bases). V lost 3 bases and J 8 bases, leaving 10 bases between the germline ends. The CDR3 runs to 13 residues. Germline V lookup: CDR1 KGHSH, CDR2 LQKENI. DNA for the CDR3: TGTGCCAGCTCACCCGCAGGGGAAGAAAAACTGTTTTTT. Protein: CASSPAGEEKLFF.

V is TRBV7-9 and J is TRBJ1-3; D gene unclear. This CDR3 is built from 15 residues. CDR1 and CDR2 (germline): SEHNR, FQNEAQ (reference sequence). Trimming left V 0 bases short and J 1 base short, with 7 bases between. The CDR3 spells CASSLARVSGNTIYF. CDR3 sequence (DNA): TGTGCCAGCAGCTTAGCGCGGGTTTCTGGAAACACCATATATTTT.

The CDR3 protein is CAWREQGRVAQETQYF. The CDR3 bases are TGTGCCTGGAGAGAGCAGGGGCGAGTGGCGCAAGAGACCCAGTACTTC. V is TRBV30 and J is TRBJ2-5; possible D gene TRBD1, 6 bases. Looked up from germline, CDR1 is GTSNPN and CDR2 is SVGIG (reference sequence). Deletions cut 3 bases from V and 2 bases from J, with 19 bases between. The CDR3 has 16 residues.